A single sample is the source of the 13 T cell receptor beta chains below, sequenced in a study of vaccination and CD4 T cells after COVID-19. TCRdb re-derived calls from the PCR reads in MiXCR, one entry per CDR3 protein. The profile covers fewer than 20,000 distinct CDR3 sequences, with approximately 66% appearing a single time and around 1.1% taken by the ten largest. Sequences were derived from CD4+ T cells from blood, sampled after SARS-CoV-2 vaccination. All receptors derive from a human donor who had recovered from COVID-19.

This chain joins TRBV6-1 and TRBJ2-1, with TRBD1 matching over 12 bases. The CDR3 length is 15 residues. Germline V lookup: CDR1 MNHNS, CDR2 SASEGT. V was clipped by 3 bases and J by 9 bases; unmatched bases: 6. In DNA form, the CDR3 reads TGTGCCAGCAGTGAGGGACAGGGGGCCTTCCCTGAGCAGTTCTTC. The encoded protein is CASSEGQGAFPEQFF.

The chain has TRBV2 and TRBJ2-7; no firm D call. From germline, CDR1 is SNHLY and CDR2 FYNNEI. This CDR3 is 13 amino acids long. The V gene lost 4 bases and the J gene lost 0 bases, with 7 bases spanning the gap. The CDR3 region is CASSAQSSYEQYF. For the CDR3, the DNA is TGTGCCAGCAGTGCACAAAGCTCCTACGAGCAGTACTTC.

This clonotype was detected a few times. The chain links TRBV27 to TRBJ1-1, with TRBD1 as a possible D gene (5 bases). The CDR3 runs 15 residues. V was shortened by 7 bases and J by 4 bases, with 19 bases between the two germline ends. The V gene's germline CDR1 is MNHEY and CDR2 SMNVEV (reference sequence). CDR3 loop: CASTEYGGGGTEAFF. In DNA form, the CDR3 reads TGTGCCAGCACCGAATACGGTGGGGGTGGCACTGAAGCTTTCTTT.

The genes are TRBV18 and TRBJ2-1; TRBD2 agrees at 16 bases. Germline lookup yields CDR1 KGHSH and CDR2 LQKENI. After removal of 3 bases from V and 8 bases from J, the junction contained 4 bases not matched to a gene. The CDR3 consists of 16 residues. The CDR3, as DNA: TGTGCCAGCTCACCGGGACTAGCGGGAGGGGGCGATGAGCAGTTCTTC. It translates to CASSPGLAGGGDEQFF.

This clonotype was observed a single time. The V and J genes are TRBV12-3 or TRBV12-4 and TRBJ1-2; the D is unclear. V lost 1 base, J lost 2 bases, and 5 bases lay in between. The CDR3 length is 13 residues. The CDR3 sequence: CASSLGGNYGYTF. The CDR3 DNA reads TGTGCCAGCAGTTTAGGCGGAAACTATGGCTACACCTTC.

This clonotype has only one observation. This chain connects TRBV11-3 to TRBJ2-2; D is perhaps TRBD2 (6 bases). The V end was cut by 0 bases, the J end by 0 bases, with 8 bases between. CDR3 length: 16 residues. The germline gives CDR1 SGHNT, CDR2 YENEEA. CDR3: CASSLDGGSNTGELFF. The DNA of the CDR3 is TGTGCCAGCAGCTTAGATGGGGGGTCGAACACCGGGGAGCTGTTTTTT.

The rearrangement joins TRBV7-2 to TRBJ2-5, with unresolved D. V shed 5 bases and J shed 5 bases, with 9 bases lying between them. The CDR3 runs 12 residues. Germline V gene data show CDR1 as SGHTA and CDR2 as FQGNSA. CDR3 sequence: CASSLSGETQYF. DNA of the CDR3: TGTGCCAGCAGCCTTAGTGGGGAGACCCAGTACTTC.

In its sample, this clonotype was seen a few times. The gene calls are TRBV19 and TRBJ1-2, with D possibly matching TRBD1 (6 bases). This CDR3 is 15 amino acids long. The germline V and J ends were trimmed by 5 bases and 0 bases, with 13 bases remaining between them. The germline gives CDR1 LNHDA, CDR2 SQIVND (reference sequence). The CDR3 reads CASSPWTESNYGYTF. CDR3 DNA: TGTGCCAGTAGTCCATGGACAGAGTCTAACTATGGCTACACCTTC.

J is TRBJ2-2 and V is TRBV6-1; 11 bases are shared with TRBD1. CDR1 and CDR2 from the germline V gene are MNHNS and SASEGT. The V and J ends lost 6 bases and 7 bases, in that order; junction bases with no gene match: 7. This CDR3 contains 15 residues. The CDR3 nucleotides read TGTGCCAGCAGGTCCGGACAGGGGGCTGGCGGGGAGCTGTTTTTT. Amino acid sequence: CASRSGQGAGGELFF.

The chain uses TRBV6-5 and TRBJ2-7; 13 bases map to TRBD2. With 4 bases clipped from V and 4 bases from J, the junction kept 13 bases outside the gene matches. Germline V gives CDR1 MNHEY, CDR2 SVGAGI. This CDR3 comprises 18 residues. The CDR3 loop is CASSSTPGLAGSLYEQYF. The CDR3 DNA sequence: TGTGCCAGCAGTTCCACGCCGGGACTAGCGGGATCATTGTACGAGCAGTACTTC.

Only a few counts were recorded for this clonotype. V and J are TRBV7-9 and TRBJ2-3, with 7 nucleotides matching TRBD2. The J segment lost 4 bases and the V segment lost 2 bases, leaving 6 bases of the junction unmatched. CDR1 SEHNR and CDR2 FQNEAQ come from the germline V gene (reference sequence). The CDR3 loop spans 15 amino acids. CDR3 in DNA: TGTGCCAGCAGCTTAATCGTCAGCGGGGCAGATACGCAGTATTTT. Its protein is CASSLIVSGADTQYF.

The chain recombines TRBV7-2 with TRBJ2-3; D is perhaps TRBD2 (5 bases). V lost 1 base and J 5 bases, leaving 13 bases between the germline ends. Germline lookup yields CDR1 SGHTA and CDR2 FQGNSA. The CDR3 loop spans 15 amino acids. CDR3 sequence reads: CASSLDSRAGDTQYF. CDR3 nucleotides: TGTGCCAGCAGCTTAGATTCTCGGGCGGGAGATACGCAGTATTTT.

The CDR3 sequence is CASSSATPIGEQYF. The CDR3 DNA sequence: TGTGCCAGCAGTTCAGCAACACCTATTGGGGAGCAGTACTTC. This chain links TRBV28 with TRBJ2-7; unclear D gene. V was pared by 4 bases and J by 7 bases, with 17 bases between. Per the germline V gene, CDR1 is MDHEN and CDR2 is SYDVKM. The CDR3 loop spans 14 amino acids. The full variable domain, in which reference TRBV28 and TRBJ2-7 provide the parts outside the CDR3, is DVKVTQSSRYLVKRTGEKVFLECVQDMDHENMFWYRQDPGLGLRLIYFSYDVKMKEKGDIPEGYSVSREKKERFSLILESASTNQTSMYLCASSSATPIGEQYFGPGTRLTVT.